Sequencing of this TCR beta chain was carried out in a study of blood T cell repertoires in COVID-19. Study overall: Sources were T cells, B-cell-depleted T cells, or PBMCs; the material itself was cDNA or gDNA.

The V end was cut by 9 bases, the J end by 7 bases, with 16 bases between. The CDR3 length is 13 residues. The germline CDR1 and CDR2 sequences are MNHEY and SVGEGT. In the original workflow: Amplification with reference gene primers provided the estimates of nucleated cell counts. Some clones are missing from TCRdb's copy, which holds only in-frame ones; the method was immunoSEQ multiplex PCR. That table gives V, J and clone size, and the DNA gave D and trimming. This repertoire shows roughly 65,000 clones, 60% to 85% found once; its top ten account for about 25%. The J gene is TRBJ2-1, the V gene TRBV6-2 or TRBV6-3; D remains unclear. This receptor was taken from a human donor in a cohort sampled during active COVID-19. Source material: peripheral blood. CDR3 in amino acids: CASRYLRRNEQFF. The CDR3 nucleotides are TGTGCCAGTAGATACCTAAGGCGGAATGAGCAGTTCTTC.